A selection of T cell receptor beta chains follows, all from one sample in a study of cytomegalovirus exposure and HLA in healthy donors. Here immunoSEQ multiplex PCR was the method, and the copy in TCRdb shows in-frame clones only, minus some. The sample shows some 150,000 clones, 87% of them seen only once. Sequencing was done on a sample of PBMCs. Every receptor here comes from a woman aged 25 to 45 in good health and CMV-seronegative. CDR3s include the opening cysteine and the closing phenylalanine or tryptophan. The D gene is left open where the match is weak. Some rows have no size entry. The others give once, few or many, or a class for an expanded clone.

v_gene: TRBV6-5; d_gene: .; j_gene: TRBJ1-1; abundance: .; CDR3aa: CASSYSIRGMNTEAFF; CDR3nt: TGTGCCAGCAGTTACTCGATTCGGGGTATGAACACTGAAGCTTTCTTT
v_gene: TRBV6-6; d_gene: TRBD2; j_gene: TRBJ2-5; abundance: .; CDR3aa: CASRDQRERETQYF; CDR3nt: TGTGCCAGCAGGGACCAGCGGGAGAGGGAGACCCAGTACTTC
v_gene: TRBV5-4; d_gene: TRBD1; j_gene: TRBJ1-5; abundance: .; CDR3aa: CASSFGPGGTQPQHF; CDR3nt: TGTGCCAGCAGCTTCGGTCCAGGGGGTACTCAGCCCCAGCATTTT
v_gene: TRBV11-2; d_gene: .; j_gene: TRBJ2-1; abundance: .; CDR3aa: CASLGVYNEQFF; CDR3nt: TGTGCCAGCTTAGGGGTATACAATGAGCAGTTCTTC
v_gene: TRBV6-1; d_gene: .; j_gene: TRBJ1-2; abundance: .; CDR3aa: CASSEGGQGRDGYTF; CDR3nt: TGTGCCAGCAGTGAAGGGGGTCAGGGGCGTGATGGCTACACCTTC
v_gene: TRBV4-1; d_gene: .; j_gene: TRBJ1-5; abundance: .; CDR3aa: CASSQDMGGGDSNQPQHF; CDR3nt: TGCGCCAGCAGCCAAGATATGGGGGGAGGAGATAGCAATCAGCCCCAGCATTTT
v_gene: TRBV7-6; d_gene: .; j_gene: TRBJ2-7; abundance: .; CDR3aa: CASSLVVAGGSYEQYF; CDR3nt: TGTGCCAGCAGCTTAGTAGTCGCGGGTGGCTCCTACGAGCAGTACTTC
v_gene: TRBV5-4; d_gene: TRBD1; j_gene: TRBJ1-3; abundance: .; CDR3aa: CASSDTGGYSGNTIYF; CDR3nt: TGTGCCAGCAGCGACACAGGGGGCTACTCTGGAAACACCATATATTTT
v_gene: TRBV28; d_gene: .; j_gene: TRBJ1-1; abundance: few; CDR3aa: CASSSPTEAFF; CDR3nt: TGTGCCAGCAGTTCTCCGACTGAAGCTTTCTTT
v_gene: TRBV27; d_gene: TRBD1; j_gene: TRBJ1-2; abundance: .; CDR3aa: CASTYIGQANYGYTF; CDR3nt: TGTGCCAGCACCTACATCGGACAGGCTAACTATGGCTACACCTTC
v_gene: TRBV7-2; d_gene: .; j_gene: TRBJ2-5; abundance: .; CDR3aa: CASSLVVRLQETQYF; CDR3nt: TGTGCCAGCAGCTTAGTTGTCAGGCTACAAGAGACCCAGTACTTC
v_gene: TRBV11-2; d_gene: TRBD1; j_gene: TRBJ1-4; abundance: .; CDR3aa: CASSSLTGEQDEKLFF; CDR3nt: TGTGCCAGCAGCTCGTTGACAGGGGAACAAGATGAAAAACTGTTTTTT
v_gene: TRBV5-8; d_gene: TRBD2; j_gene: TRBJ2-7; abundance: .; CDR3aa: CGSRGGSYEQYF; CDR3nt: TGTGGCTCGCGGGGGGGATCCTACGAGCAGTACTTC
v_gene: TRBV4-1; d_gene: TRBD1; j_gene: TRBJ1-1; abundance: .; CDR3aa: CASSQRGQASNTEAFF; CDR3nt: TGCGCCAGCAGCCAACGAGGACAGGCCTCGAACACTGAAGCTTTCTTT
v_gene: TRBV5-6; d_gene: TRBD1; j_gene: TRBJ2-5; abundance: .; CDR3aa: CASSSAGQGQETQYF; CDR3nt: TGTGCCAGCAGCTCCGCGGGACAGGGACAAGAGACCCAGTACTTC
v_gene: TRBV28; d_gene: TRBD1; j_gene: TRBJ1-5; abundance: .; CDR3aa: CASSRTGVSNQPQHF; CDR3nt: TGTGCCAGCAGTCGCACAGGGGTTAGCAATCAGCCCCAGCATTTT
v_gene: TRBV7-2; d_gene: .; j_gene: TRBJ1-5; abundance: .; CDR3aa: CASSLRGQPQHF; CDR3nt: TGTGCCAGCAGCTTAAGGGGTCAGCCCCAGCATTTT
v_gene: TRBV28; d_gene: .; j_gene: TRBJ1-2; abundance: .; CDR3aa: CASSNRVGGAYYGYTF; CDR3nt: TGTGCCAGCAGTAACCGGGTGGGGGGGGCCTACTATGGCTACACCTTC
v_gene: TRBV4-2; d_gene: TRBD1; j_gene: TRBJ1-1; abundance: .; CDR3aa: CASSQDRGRIMNTEAFF; CDR3nt: TGTGCCAGCAGCCAAGACAGGGGGAGGATCATGAACACTGAAGCTTTCTTT
v_gene: TRBV30; d_gene: TRBD1; j_gene: TRBJ1-1; abundance: .; CDR3aa: CAWSSRGRTNEAFF; CDR3nt: TGTGCCTGGAGTTCCAGGGGGCGGACGAATGAAGCTTTCTTT
v_gene: TRBV30; d_gene: .; j_gene: TRBJ1-4; abundance: .; CDR3aa: CAWSVGPDSGEKLFF; CDR3nt: TGTGCCTGGAGTGTAGGCCCCGACAGTGGTGAAAAACTGTTTTTT
v_gene: TRBV7-2; d_gene: TRBD2; j_gene: TRBJ2-7; abundance: .; CDR3aa: CASSLTPGLAAYEQYF; CDR3nt: TGTGCCAGCAGCTTGACACCGGGACTAGCAGCCTACGAGCAGTACTTC
v_gene: TRBV5-1; d_gene: TRBD1; j_gene: TRBJ2-7; abundance: .; CDR3aa: CASSPRTGDYEQYF; CDR3nt: TGCGCCAGCAGCCCCCGGACAGGAGACTACGAGCAGTACTTC
v_gene: TRBV10-3; d_gene: .; j_gene: TRBJ1-2; abundance: .; CDR3aa: CAISGYTLEGDYGYTF; CDR3nt: TGTGCCATCAGTGGATACACATTGGAAGGGGACTATGGCTACACCTTC
v_gene: TRBV7-8; d_gene: TRBD2; j_gene: TRBJ2-7; abundance: .; CDR3aa: CASSFFVRMTSGYEQYF; CDR3nt: TGTGCCAGCAGCTTCTTCGTGCGGATGACTAGCGGGTACGAGCAGTACTTC
v_gene: TRBV7-2; d_gene: .; j_gene: TRBJ2-3; abundance: .; CDR3aa: CASSLAGDHADTQYF; CDR3nt: TGTGCCAGCAGCTTAGCGGGAGACCATGCAGATACGCAGTATTTT
v_gene: TRBV30; d_gene: .; j_gene: TRBJ2-7; abundance: once; CDR3aa: CAWRTAYEQYF; CDR3nt: TGTGCCTGGAGGACAGCCTACGAGCAGTACTTC
v_gene: TRBV4-1; d_gene: TRBD2; j_gene: TRBJ2-1; abundance: .; CDR3aa: CASSLGTSSNEQFF; CDR3nt: TGCGCCAGCAGCCTCGGGACTAGCAGTAATGAGCAGTTCTTC
v_gene: TRBV12-5; d_gene: TRBD2; j_gene: TRBJ2-3; abundance: .; CDR3aa: CASQERTSGGESTDTQYF; CDR3nt: TGTGCTAGTCAAGAGAGGACTAGCGGGGGTGAAAGCACAGATACGCAGTATTTT
v_gene: TRBV9; d_gene: .; j_gene: TRBJ2-3; abundance: .; CDR3aa: CASSVGELTDTQYF; CDR3nt: TGTGCCAGCAGCGTAGGGGAGTTAACAGATACGCAGTATTTT
v_gene: TRBV4-1; d_gene: .; j_gene: TRBJ1-4; abundance: .; CDR3aa: CASSLGQESTNEKLFF; CDR3nt: TGCGCCAGCAGCCTGGGGCAGGAGTCAACTAATGAAAAACTGTTTTTT
v_gene: TRBV14; d_gene: .; j_gene: TRBJ2-5; abundance: .; CDR3aa: CASSQDLSSQETQYF; CDR3nt: TGTGCCAGCAGCCAAGATTTATCGAGCCAAGAGACCCAGTACTTC
v_gene: TRBV15; d_gene: .; j_gene: TRBJ2-7; abundance: once; CDR3aa: CATSSPADGGASSYEQYF; CDR3nt: TGTGCCACCAGCAGCCCCGCGGATGGAGGGGCTAGCTCCTACGAGCAGTACTTC
v_gene: TRBV6-1; d_gene: .; j_gene: TRBJ2-2; abundance: .; CDR3aa: CASRDWNTGELFF; CDR3nt: TGTGCCAGCAGAGACTGGAACACCGGGGAGCTGTTTTTT
v_gene: TRBV29-1; d_gene: .; j_gene: TRBJ1-1; abundance: .; CDR3aa: CSARPQGLNTEAFF; CDR3nt: TGCAGCGCCCGACCTCAGGGGCTGAACACTGAAGCTTTCTTT
v_gene: TRBV28; d_gene: .; j_gene: TRBJ1-1; abundance: once; CDR3aa: CASSLHTVNTEAFF; CDR3nt: TGTGCCAGCAGTCTGCACACAGTGAACACTGAAGCTTTCTTT
v_gene: TRBV5-6; d_gene: .; j_gene: TRBJ2-7; abundance: .; CDR3aa: CASSLDREGEQYF; CDR3nt: TGTGCCAGCAGCCTGGACAGGGAGGGCGAGCAGTACTTC
v_gene: TRBV30; d_gene: TRBD1; j_gene: TRBJ1-1; abundance: .; CDR3aa: CARTEIDRATEAFF; CDR3nt: TGTGCCCGGACGGAAATTGACAGGGCGACTGAAGCTTTCTTT
v_gene: TRBV5-4; d_gene: TRBD1; j_gene: TRBJ2-1; abundance: .; CDR3aa: CASSPADREDNNEQFF; CDR3nt: TGTGCCAGCAGCCCCGCCGACAGGGAAGACAACAATGAGCAGTTCTTC
v_gene: TRBV6-1; d_gene: .; j_gene: TRBJ2-1; abundance: .; CDR3aa: CASSASRNEQFF; CDR3nt: TGTGCCAGCAGTGCTTCTCGGAATGAGCAGTTCTTC
v_gene: TRBV5-6; d_gene: .; j_gene: TRBJ2-3; abundance: .; CDR3aa: CASSLRGGPSTDTQYF; CDR3nt: TGTGCCAGCAGCTTGAGAGGGGGACCTAGCACAGATACGCAGTATTTT
v_gene: TRBV7-2; d_gene: TRBD2; j_gene: TRBJ2-5; abundance: .; CDR3aa: CASSPTTSGGAGEAQYF; CDR3nt: TGTGCCAGCAGCCCAACGACTAGCGGGGGGGCGGGAGAGGCCCAGTACTTC
v_gene: TRBV18; d_gene: TRBD2; j_gene: TRBJ2-1; abundance: .; CDR3aa: CASSPQGDSGGASSYNEQFF; CDR3nt: TGTGCCAGCTCACCCCAAGGAGATAGCGGGGGGGCCAGCTCCTACAATGAGCAGTTCTTC
v_gene: TRBV28; d_gene: TRBD2; j_gene: TRBJ2-2; abundance: .; CDR3aa: CASSPLAGDTGELFF; CDR3nt: TGTGCCAGCAGTCCTTTAGCGGGAGACACCGGGGAGCTGTTTTTT
v_gene: TRBV5-1; d_gene: .; j_gene: TRBJ2-5; abundance: .; CDR3aa: CASSPSGFKETQYF; CDR3nt: TGCGCCAGCAGCCCGAGCGGCTTCAAAGAGACCCAGTACTTC
v_gene: TRBV28; d_gene: .; j_gene: TRBJ1-4; abundance: .; CDR3aa: CASSVRSWEKLFF; CDR3nt: TGTGCCAGCTCGGTGAGGTCCTGGGAAAAACTGTTTTTT
v_gene: TRBV6-6; d_gene: TRBD2; j_gene: TRBJ2-3; abundance: .; CDR3aa: CASSPSRLAGDTQYF; CDR3nt: TGTGCCAGCAGCCCCTCACGACTAGCGGGGGATACGCAGTATTTT
v_gene: TRBV14; d_gene: TRBD1; j_gene: TRBJ1-1; abundance: .; CDR3aa: CASSQRDRLNTEAFF; CDR3nt: TGTGCCAGCAGCCAGAGGGACAGATTGAACACTGAAGCTTTCTTT
v_gene: TRBV6-5; d_gene: .; j_gene: TRBJ2-7; abundance: .; CDR3aa: CASSRTGSLSGEQYF; CDR3nt: TGTGCCAGCAGCCGTACAGGGTCCTTAAGCGGCGAGCAGTACTTC
v_gene: TRBV7-2; d_gene: .; j_gene: TRBJ2-1; abundance: .; CDR3aa: CASSLVAEQFF; CDR3nt: TGTGCCAGCAGCTTAGTCGCGGAGCAGTTCTTC
v_gene: TRBV7-9; d_gene: TRBD1; j_gene: TRBJ1-6; abundance: .; CDR3aa: CASSFQGDNSPLHF; CDR3nt: TGTGCCAGCAGCTTCCAGGGGGACAATTCACCCCTCCACTTT
v_gene: TRBV28; d_gene: .; j_gene: TRBJ2-1; abundance: .; CDR3aa: CASSPYNEQFF; CDR3nt: TGTGCCAGCAGTCCGTACAATGAGCAGTTCTTC
v_gene: TRBV19; d_gene: .; j_gene: TRBJ1-1; abundance: .; CDR3aa: CASRWGDEAFF; CDR3nt: TGTGCCAGTAGGTGGGGGGACGAAGCTTTCTTT
v_gene: TRBV15; d_gene: .; j_gene: TRBJ1-5; abundance: .; CDR3aa: CATSRVAQVGNQPQHF; CDR3nt: TGTGCCACCAGCAGAGTCGCACAGGTTGGCAATCAGCCCCAGCATTTT
v_gene: TRBV5-6; d_gene: TRBD2; j_gene: TRBJ2-2; abundance: .; CDR3aa: CASSLGRLAGEVGELFF; CDR3nt: TGTGCCAGCAGCTTGGGAAGACTAGCGGGAGAGGTCGGGGAGCTGTTTTTT